Sequencing of this TCR beta chain was carried out in a study of regulatory T cells in long-lasting Graves disease. Time point defined: newly diagnosed GD, antithyroid drugs for less than 3 months. Making the TCR library involved RNA that had been extracted from PBMCs. Through Arm-PCR of CDR3 regions and iRepertoire HTBI primers, TCR beta libraries were built. TCRdb recomputed calls from the multiplex PCR reads with MiXCR, one row per CDR3 protein. The repertoire consists of 510,000 or so distinct CDR3 sequences, with around 12% occurring once and the leading ten covering almost 9%. The germline gives CDR1 MDHEN, CDR2 SYDVKM. The CDR3 has 11 residues. Trimming pared 3 bases from V and 5 bases from J, leaving 4 bases between. This clonotype showed up many times. It may be a read error: a sequence one base away is much more abundant. These same data were also listed under a study on T cells in Graves' hyperthyroidism and ophthalmopathy.

The J gene is TRBJ1-1, the V gene TRBV28; D uncertain. Material: peripheral blood mononuclear cells (PBMCs), obtained at new diagnosis, from a patient treated with antithyroid drugs. This TCR was sampled from a woman in her 30s with Graves disease. The CDR3, as DNA: TGTGCCAGCAGTTTTGCGACTGAAGCTTTCTTT. This gives the protein CASSFATEAFF.